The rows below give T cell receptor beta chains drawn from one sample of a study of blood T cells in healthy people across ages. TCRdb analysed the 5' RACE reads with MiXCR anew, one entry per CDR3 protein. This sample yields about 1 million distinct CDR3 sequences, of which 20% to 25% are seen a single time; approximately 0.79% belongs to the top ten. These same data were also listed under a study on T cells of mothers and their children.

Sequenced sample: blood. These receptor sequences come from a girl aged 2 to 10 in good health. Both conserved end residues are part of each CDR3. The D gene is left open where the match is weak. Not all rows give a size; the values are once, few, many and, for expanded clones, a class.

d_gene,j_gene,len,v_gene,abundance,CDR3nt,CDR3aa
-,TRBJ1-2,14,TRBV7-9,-,TGTGCCAGCAGCTGGGGGACGAGGAACTATGGCTACACCTTC,CASSWGTRNYGYTF
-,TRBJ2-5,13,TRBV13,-,TGTGCCAGCAGCACCCAGACCGGGAGTTTGACCGCCTTC,CASSTQTGSLTAF
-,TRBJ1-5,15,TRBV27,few,TGTGCCAGCAGTTCCGCGGGACACCTCAATCAGCCCCAGCATTTT,CASSSAGHLNQPQHF
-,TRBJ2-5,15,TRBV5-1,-,TGCGCCAGCAGCTCATACCCCGGGACCCAAGAGACCCAGTACTTC,CASSSYPGTQETQYF
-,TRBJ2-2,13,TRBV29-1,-,TGCAGCGTTCAGACAGCCCACACCGGGGAGCTGTTTTTT,CSVQTAHTGELFF
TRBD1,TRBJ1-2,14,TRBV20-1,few,TGCAGTGCTAGAGTAACCGGGACAGGGGATGGCTACACCTTC,CSARVTGTGDGYTF
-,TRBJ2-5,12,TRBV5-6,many,TGTGCCAGCAGCTTCCTCGAAGAGACCCAGTACTTC,CASSFLEETQYF
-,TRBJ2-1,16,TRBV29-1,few,TGCAGCGTTGGTCGGACAGCAAACGCTTACTACAATGAGCAGTTCTTC,CSVGRTANAYYNEQFF
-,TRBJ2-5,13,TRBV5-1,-,TGCGCCAGCAGCTGGGACATTTGGGAGACCCAGTACTTC,CASSWDIWETQYF
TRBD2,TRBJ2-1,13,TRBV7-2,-,TGTGCCAGCAGCCGCGGACTAGCTGGTGAGCAGTTCTTC,CASSRGLAGEQFF
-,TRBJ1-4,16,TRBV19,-,TGTGCCAGCTTCCCAAGCCCGGCAGGGCTTAGGGAAAAACTGTTTTTT,CASFPSPAGLREKLFF
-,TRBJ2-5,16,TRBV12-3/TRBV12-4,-,TGTGCCAGCAGTTTAGACGAGGGGTCCATCAGGGAGACCCAGTACTTC,CASSLDEGSIRETQYF
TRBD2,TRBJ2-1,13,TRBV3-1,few,TGTGCCAGCAGCCAAGGGCGCGGGAGCACTCAGTTCTTC,CASSQGRGSTQFF
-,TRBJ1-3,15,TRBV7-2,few,TGTGCCAGCAGCTTATACGCTGAGTCTGGAAACACCATATATTTT,CASSLYAESGNTIYF
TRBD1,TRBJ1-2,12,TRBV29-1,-,TGCAGTTCATGGACAGGGGGCCTTGGCTACACCTTC,CSSWTGGLGYTF
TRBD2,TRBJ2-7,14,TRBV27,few,TGTGCCAGCAGTTTTCTAGCGGGAGGGTCCGAGCAGTACTTC,CASSFLAGGSEQYF
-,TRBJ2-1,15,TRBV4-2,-,TGTGCCAGCAGCGACCGGGACACGGGGAAGGATGAGCAGTCCTTC,CASSDRDTGKDEQSF